These T cell receptor beta chains were read from a single sample in a study of cytomegalovirus exposure and HLA in healthy donors. Only in-frame clones appear in the TCRdb table, and some are missing; sequencing was by immunoSEQ multiplex PCR. This table has 130,000 to 150,000 clones, approximately 88% appearing once. Sequenced input: PBMCs. These receptors all come from a woman aged 18-30 years in good health and CMV-seropositive. The CDR3 runs from the conserved cysteine through the conserved F or W. The D gene is left open where the match is weak. A row's size may be missing; if present it is once, few, many or a size class.

>TRBD2|TRBV28|-|TRBJ2-5
CASSLWPSGKTQYF
TGTGCCAGCAGTTTATGGCCTAGCGGAAAGACCCAGTACTTC
>-|TRBV2|-|TRBJ2-7
CASTRAISNEQYF
TGTGCCAGCACCCGAGCAATATCGAACGAGCAGTACTTC
>TRBD1|TRBV6-6|-|TRBJ2-7
CASSYLGQLSYEQYF
TGTGCCAGCAGTTACCTGGGACAGCTCTCCTACGAGCAGTACTTC
>TRBD2|TRBV29-1|-|TRBJ2-1
CSATRLAGGGEQFF
TGCAGCGCCACCCGACTAGCGGGAGGGGGGGAGCAGTTCTTC
>TRBD1|TRBV7-9|once|TRBJ1-2
CASSPGQLNGYTF
TGTGCCAGCAGCCCGGGACAGCTGAATGGCTACACCTTC
>-|TRBV28|-|TRBJ2-7
CASRLRTENYEQYF
TGTGCCAGCAGACTAAGGACAGAGAACTACGAGCAGTACTTC
>TRBD2|TRBV11-3|-|TRBJ2-7
CASSKILAGVTEQYF
TGTGCCAGCAGCAAAATACTAGCGGGAGTAACCGAGCAGTACTTC
>TRBD1|TRBV27|-|TRBJ2-7
CASSPQGVTYEQYF
TGTGCCAGCAGCCCACAGGGGGTCACTTACGAGCAGTACTTC
>-|TRBV7-2|-|TRBJ2-4
CASSQGTVEGNIQYF
TGTGCCAGCAGCCAAGGGACGGTGGAGGGCAACATTCAGTACTTC
>-|TRBV6-6|-|TRBJ2-7
CASNLGGPGEQYF
TGTGCCAGCAACCTAGGGGGACCCGGGGAGCAGTACTTC
>-|TRBV5-4|-|TRBJ2-5
CASSPEPPGTQYF
TGTGCCAGCAGCCCCGAACCTCCGGGGACCCAGTACTTC
>TRBD1|TRBV6-6|-|TRBJ1-2
CASSYSTGQEGYGYTF
TGTGCCAGCAGTTACTCGACGGGACAGGAGGGCTATGGCTACACCTTC
>-|TRBV28|-|TRBJ2-7
CASSLDGTFFSYEQYF
TGTGCCAGCAGTTTAGACGGGACATTCTTCTCCTACGAGCAGTACTTC
>TRBD1|TRBV5-1|-|TRBJ2-1
CASSEGQGSYNEQFF
TGCGCCAGCAGCGAGGGACAGGGGTCCTACAATGAGCAGTTCTTC
>-|TRBV19|-|TRBJ1-1
CASSAVGLNTEAFF
TGTGCCAGTAGTGCCGTGGGCTTGAACACTGAAGCTTTCTTT
>-|TRBV2|-|TRBJ2-5
CASSGDFSNAQETQYF
TGTGCCAGCAGTGGGGACTTTTCCAATGCCCAAGAGACCCAGTACTTC
>-|TRBV12-5|-|TRBJ1-1
CASGLALSANGEAFF
TGTGCTAGTGGTTTGGCCCTTTCAGCGAACGGGGAAGCTTTCTTT
>-|TRBV7-9|-|TRBJ2-2
CASEPGQKNTGELFF
TGTGCCAGCGAACCAGGACAGAAAAACACCGGGGAGCTGTTTTTT
>TRBD1|TRBV30|-|TRBJ1-2
CAWTFSRGQSYGYTF
TGTGCCTGGACTTTTTCCCGGGGACAGTCCTATGGCTACACCTTC
>-|TRBV30|-|TRBJ2-1
CAWSDSNEQFF
TGTGCCTGGAGTGACTCCAATGAGCAGTTCTTC
>-|TRBV5-4|once|TRBJ1-5
CASSLGGRGSNQPQHF
TGTGCCAGCAGCTTGGGGGGGCGGGGGAGCAATCAGCCCCAGCATTTT
>-|TRBV18|-|TRBJ2-1
CASSPRAGAGSYNEQFF
TGTGCCAGCTCACCCCGGGCGGGGGCCGGCTCCTACAATGAGCAGTTCTTC
>TRBD1|TRBV29-1|-|TRBJ1-3
CSVAGGAGNTIYF
TGCAGCGTTGCAGGGGGCGCAGGAAACACCATATATTTT
>TRBD2|TRBV9|-|TRBJ2-7
CASSQNFRGEHEQYF
TGTGCCAGCAGCCAAAACTTTCGGGGGGAACACGAGCAGTACTTC
>-|TRBV30|few|TRBJ2-1
CAWSVTGGVSYNEQFF
TGTGCCTGGAGTGTAACAGGGGGGGTTTCCTACAATGAGCAGTTCTTC